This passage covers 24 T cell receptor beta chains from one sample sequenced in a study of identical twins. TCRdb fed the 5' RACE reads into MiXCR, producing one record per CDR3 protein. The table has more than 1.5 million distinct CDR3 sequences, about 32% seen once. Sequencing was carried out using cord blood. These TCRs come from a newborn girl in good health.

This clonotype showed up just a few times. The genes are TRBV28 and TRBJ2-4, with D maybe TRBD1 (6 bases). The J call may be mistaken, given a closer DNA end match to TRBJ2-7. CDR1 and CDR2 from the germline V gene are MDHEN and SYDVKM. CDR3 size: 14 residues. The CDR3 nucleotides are TGTGCCAGCAGTCCCCAGGGGCATACCTACGAGCAGTACTTC. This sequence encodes CASSPQGHTYEQYF.

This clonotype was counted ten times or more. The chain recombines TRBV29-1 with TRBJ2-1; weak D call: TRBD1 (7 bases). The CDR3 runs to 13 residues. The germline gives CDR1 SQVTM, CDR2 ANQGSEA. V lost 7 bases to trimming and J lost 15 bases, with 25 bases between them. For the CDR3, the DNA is TGCAGCGGCGGGGACAGAAAAAGCCCCAGCCTGTTCTTC. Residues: CSGGDRKSPSLFF.

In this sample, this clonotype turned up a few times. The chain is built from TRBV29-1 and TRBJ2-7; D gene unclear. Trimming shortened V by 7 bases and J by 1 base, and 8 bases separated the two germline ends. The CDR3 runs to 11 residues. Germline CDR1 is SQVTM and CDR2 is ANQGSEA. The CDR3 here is CSATASYEQYF. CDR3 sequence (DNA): TGCAGCGCCACAGCTTCCTACGAGCAGTACTTC.

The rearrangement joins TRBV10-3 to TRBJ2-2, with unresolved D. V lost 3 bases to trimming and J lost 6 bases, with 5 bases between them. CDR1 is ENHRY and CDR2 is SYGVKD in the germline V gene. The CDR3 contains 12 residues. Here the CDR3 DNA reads TGTGCCATCAGTGATCAGCCCGGGGAGCTGTTTTTT. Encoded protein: CAISDQPGELFF.

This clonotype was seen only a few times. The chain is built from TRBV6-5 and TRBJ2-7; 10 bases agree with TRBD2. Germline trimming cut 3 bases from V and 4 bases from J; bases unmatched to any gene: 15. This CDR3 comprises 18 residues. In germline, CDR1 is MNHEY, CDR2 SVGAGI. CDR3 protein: CASSYPGDSGRAEYEQYF. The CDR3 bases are TGTGCCAGCAGTTATCCGGGTGACAGCGGGAGGGCCGAGTACGAGCAGTACTTC.

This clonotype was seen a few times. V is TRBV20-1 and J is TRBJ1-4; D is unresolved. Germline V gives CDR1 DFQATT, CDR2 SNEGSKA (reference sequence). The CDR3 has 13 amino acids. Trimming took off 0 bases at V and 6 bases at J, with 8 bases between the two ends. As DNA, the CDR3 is TGCAGTGCTAGAGATACCCGGGATGAAAAACTGTTTTTT. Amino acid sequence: CSARDTRDEKLFF.

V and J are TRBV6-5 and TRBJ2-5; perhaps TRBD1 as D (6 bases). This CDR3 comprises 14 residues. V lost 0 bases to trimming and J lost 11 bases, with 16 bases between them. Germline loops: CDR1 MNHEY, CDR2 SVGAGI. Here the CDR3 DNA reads TGTGCCAGCAGTTACTCTTTTCCAGGGGATGAGCAGTACTTC. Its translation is CASSYSFPGDEQYF.

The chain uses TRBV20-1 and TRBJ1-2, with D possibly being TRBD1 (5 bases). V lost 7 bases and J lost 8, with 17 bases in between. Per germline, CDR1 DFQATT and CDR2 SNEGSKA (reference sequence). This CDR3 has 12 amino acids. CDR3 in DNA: TGCAGTGGACACCAGGGACCCTTGGGCTACACCTTC. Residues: CSGHQGPLGYTF.

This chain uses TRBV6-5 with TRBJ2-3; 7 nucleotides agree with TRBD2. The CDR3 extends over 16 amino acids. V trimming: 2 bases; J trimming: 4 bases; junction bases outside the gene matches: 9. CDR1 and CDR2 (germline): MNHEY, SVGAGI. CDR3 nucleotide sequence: TGTGCCAGCAGTTACGGGGCGGGAGTTGTAGCAGATACGCAGTATTTT. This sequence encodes CASSYGAGVVADTQYF.

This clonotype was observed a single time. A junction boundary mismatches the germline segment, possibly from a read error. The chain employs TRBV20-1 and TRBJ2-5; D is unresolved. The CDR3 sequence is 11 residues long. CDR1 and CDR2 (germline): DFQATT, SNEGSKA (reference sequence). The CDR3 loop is CGARDRETQYF. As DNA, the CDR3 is TGCGGTGCTAGAGATCGGGAGACCCAGTACTTC.

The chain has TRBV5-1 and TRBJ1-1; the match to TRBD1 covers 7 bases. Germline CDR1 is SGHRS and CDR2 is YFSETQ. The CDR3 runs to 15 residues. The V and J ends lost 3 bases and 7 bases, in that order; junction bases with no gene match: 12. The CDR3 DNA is TGCGCCAGCAGCTGGGGGACAGTCAACGGGGGTGAAGCTTTCTTT. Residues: CASSWGTVNGGEAFF.

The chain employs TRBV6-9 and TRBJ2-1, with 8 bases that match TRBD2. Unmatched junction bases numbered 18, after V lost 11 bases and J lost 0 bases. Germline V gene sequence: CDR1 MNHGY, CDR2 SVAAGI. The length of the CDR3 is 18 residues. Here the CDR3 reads CAGLRSLPGGHSYNEQFF. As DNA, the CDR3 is TGTGCCGGGTTGAGGTCCCTTCCGGGAGGGCACTCCTACAATGAGCAGTTCTTC.

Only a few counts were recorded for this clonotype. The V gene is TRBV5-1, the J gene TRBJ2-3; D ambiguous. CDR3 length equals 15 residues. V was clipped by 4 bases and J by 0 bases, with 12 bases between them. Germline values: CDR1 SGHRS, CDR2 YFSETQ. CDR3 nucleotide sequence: TGCGCCAGCAGCCTTCAACAATCTAGCACAGATACGCAGTATTTT. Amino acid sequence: CASSLQQSSTDTQYF.

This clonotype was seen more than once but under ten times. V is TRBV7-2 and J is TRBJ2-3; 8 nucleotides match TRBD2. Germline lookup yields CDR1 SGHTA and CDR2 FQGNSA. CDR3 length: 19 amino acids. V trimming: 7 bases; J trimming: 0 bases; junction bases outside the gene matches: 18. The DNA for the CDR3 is TGTGCCAGCACCATTAGGGGCGGGGGGATAGTCTTGAGCACAGATACGCAGTATTTT. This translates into CASTIRGGGIVLSTDTQYF.

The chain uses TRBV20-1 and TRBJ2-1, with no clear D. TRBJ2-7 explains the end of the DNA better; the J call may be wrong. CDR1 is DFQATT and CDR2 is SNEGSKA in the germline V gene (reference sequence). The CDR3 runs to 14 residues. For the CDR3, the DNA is TGCAGTGCTAGTAGAACCTACTCCTACAATGAGCAGTACTTC. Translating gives CSASRTYSYNEQYF.

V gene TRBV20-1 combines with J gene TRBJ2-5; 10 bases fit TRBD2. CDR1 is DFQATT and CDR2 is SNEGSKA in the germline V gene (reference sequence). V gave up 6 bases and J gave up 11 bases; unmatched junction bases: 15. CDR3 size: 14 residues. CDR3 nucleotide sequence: TGCAGTGCCCAGCAGAGCGGGAGGGTGGGGGAGCAGTACTTC. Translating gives CSAQQSGRVGEQYF.

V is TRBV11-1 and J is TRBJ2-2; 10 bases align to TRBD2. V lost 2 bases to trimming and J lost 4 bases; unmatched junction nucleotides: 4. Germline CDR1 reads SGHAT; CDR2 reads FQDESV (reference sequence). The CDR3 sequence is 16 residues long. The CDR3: CASSLRAGGLTGELFF. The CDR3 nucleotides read TGTGCCAGCAGCTTAAGAGCGGGGGGGCTCACCGGGGAGCTGTTTTTT.

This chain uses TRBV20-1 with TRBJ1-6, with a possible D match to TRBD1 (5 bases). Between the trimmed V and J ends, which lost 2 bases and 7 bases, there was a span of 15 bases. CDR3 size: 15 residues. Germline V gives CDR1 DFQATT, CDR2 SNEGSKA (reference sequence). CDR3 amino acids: CSARRGSRGNSPLHF. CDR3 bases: TGCAGTGCTAGAAGGGGTTCTAGGGGAAATTCACCCCTCCACTTT.

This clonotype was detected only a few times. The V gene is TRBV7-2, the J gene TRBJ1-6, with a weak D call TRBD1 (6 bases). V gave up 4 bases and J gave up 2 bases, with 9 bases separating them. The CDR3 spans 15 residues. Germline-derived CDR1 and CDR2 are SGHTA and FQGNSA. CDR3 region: CASSSWTAYNSPLHF. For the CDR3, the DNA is TGTGCCAGCAGCTCCTGGACAGCCTATAATTCACCCCTCCACTTT. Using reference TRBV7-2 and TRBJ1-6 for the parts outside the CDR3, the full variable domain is GAGVSQSPSNKVTEKGKDVELRCDPISGHTALYWYRQSLGQGLEFLIYFQGNSAPDKSGLPSDRFSAERTGGSVSTLTIQRTQQEDSAVYLCASSSWTAYNSPLHFGNGTRLTVT.

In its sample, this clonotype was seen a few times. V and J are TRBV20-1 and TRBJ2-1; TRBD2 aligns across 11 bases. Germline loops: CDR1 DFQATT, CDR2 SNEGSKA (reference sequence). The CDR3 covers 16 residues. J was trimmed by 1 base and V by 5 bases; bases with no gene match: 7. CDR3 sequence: CSAQELAGGSYNEQFF. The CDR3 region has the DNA TGCAGTGCTCAGGAGCTAGCGGGGGGTTCCTACAATGAGCAGTTCTTC.

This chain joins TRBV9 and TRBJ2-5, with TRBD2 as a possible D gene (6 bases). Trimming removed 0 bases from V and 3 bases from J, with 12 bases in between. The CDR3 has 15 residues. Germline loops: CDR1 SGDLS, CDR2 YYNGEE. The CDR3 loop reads CASSVDGGMKETQYF. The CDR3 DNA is TGTGCCAGCAGCGTAGATGGGGGGATGAAAGAGACCCAGTACTTC.

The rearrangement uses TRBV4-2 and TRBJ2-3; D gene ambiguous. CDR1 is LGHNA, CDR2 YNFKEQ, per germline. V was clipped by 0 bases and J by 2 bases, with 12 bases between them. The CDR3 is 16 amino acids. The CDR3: CASSQEMAIPTDTQYF. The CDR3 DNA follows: TGTGCCAGCAGCCAAGAAATGGCTATCCCCACAGATACGCAGTATTTT.

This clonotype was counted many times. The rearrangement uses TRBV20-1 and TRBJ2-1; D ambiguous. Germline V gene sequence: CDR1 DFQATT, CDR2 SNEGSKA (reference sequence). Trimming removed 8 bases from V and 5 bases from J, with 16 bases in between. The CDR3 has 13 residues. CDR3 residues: CSPLKRADNEQFF. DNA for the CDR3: TGCAGTCCCCTAAAACGGGCGGACAATGAGCAGTTCTTC.

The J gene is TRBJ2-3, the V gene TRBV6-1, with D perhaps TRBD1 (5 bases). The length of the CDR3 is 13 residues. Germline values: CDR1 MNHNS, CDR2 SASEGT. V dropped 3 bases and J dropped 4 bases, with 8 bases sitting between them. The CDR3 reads CASSEEGADTQYF. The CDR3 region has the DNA TGTGCCAGCAGTGAGGAAGGGGCAGATACGCAGTATTTT.